The text below deals with one T cell receptor beta chain. The source of the sample is a study of T cell changes during pregnancy in multiple sclerosis. Clones were sequenced by immunoSEQ multiplex PCR, and TCRdb holds only the in-frame ones, with some missing. Altogether more than 14,000 clones are present, approximately 86% being singletons, with the ten largest covering under 20%. The CDR3 consists of 14 residues. This clonotype originated in a female donor with multiple sclerosis, enrolled in a pregnancy study. The specimen was CD8+ T cells from peripheral blood mononuclear cells, collected in the first trimester of pregnancy. The chain joins TRBV12-2 to TRBJ1-4; the table's D call, TRBD1, was not checked against the DNA. TRBV12-2 is a pseudogene segment. The CDR3 sequence is CASRSLTGYEKLFF. Here the CDR3 DNA reads TGTGCAAGTCGCTCGTTAACAGGGTATGAAAAACTGTTTTTT.